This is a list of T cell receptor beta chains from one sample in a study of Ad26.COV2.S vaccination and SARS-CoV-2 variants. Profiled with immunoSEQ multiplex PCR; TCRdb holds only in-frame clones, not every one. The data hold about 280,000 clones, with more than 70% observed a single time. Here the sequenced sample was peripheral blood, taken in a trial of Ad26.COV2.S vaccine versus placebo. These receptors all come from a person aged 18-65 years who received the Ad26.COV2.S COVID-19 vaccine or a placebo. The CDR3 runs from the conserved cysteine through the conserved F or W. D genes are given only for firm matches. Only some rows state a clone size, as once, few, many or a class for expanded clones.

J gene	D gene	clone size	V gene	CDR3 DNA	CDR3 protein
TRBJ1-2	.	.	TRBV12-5	TGTGCTAGTGGTTTGGGAACGAGGGTGTATGGCTACACCTTC	CASGLGTRVYGYTF
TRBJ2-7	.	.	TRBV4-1	TGCGCCAGCAGCCAAGGGGGGAGGTGGGACAACACTCCGGAGCAGTACTTC	CASSQGGRWDNTPEQYF
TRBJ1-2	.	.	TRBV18	TGTGCCAGCTCCCCGGGGGAAACGACCTATGGCTACACCTTC	CASSPGETTYGYTF
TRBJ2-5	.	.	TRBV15	TGTGCCACCAGCACCGGGCAAGAGACCCAGTACTTC	CATSTGQETQYF
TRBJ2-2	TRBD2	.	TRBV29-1	TGCAGCGTTGTCCGGAGACCGGGAGGGGCCGGGGAGCTGTTTTTT	CSVVRRPGGAGELFF
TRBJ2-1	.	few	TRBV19	TGTGCCACTACGCCTATCCCCACCTACGACAATGAGCAGTTCTTC	CATTPIPTYDNEQFF
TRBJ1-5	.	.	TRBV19	TGTGCCAGTAGTCGGACATTCCCCTATCAGCCCCAGCATTTT	CASSRTFPYQPQHF
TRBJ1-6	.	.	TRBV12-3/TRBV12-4	TGTGCCAGCAGAGAGACAGCGAATTCACCCCTCCACTTT	CASRETANSPLHF
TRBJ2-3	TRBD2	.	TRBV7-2	TGTGCCAGCAGCGTACTAGCGGGGAGCACAGATACGCAGTATTTT	CASSVLAGSTDTQYF
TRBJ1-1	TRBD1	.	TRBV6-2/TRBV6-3	TGTGCCAGCAGTTGGCCCCAGGGGGCAGGCACTGAAGCTTTCTTT	CASSWPQGAGTEAFF
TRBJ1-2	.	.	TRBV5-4	TGTGCCAGCAGCTTGACGGTCCCCCCTAACTATGGCTACACCTTC	CASSLTVPPNYGYTF
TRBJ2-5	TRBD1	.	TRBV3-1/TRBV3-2	TGTGCCAGCAGCCGAAGGACAGGGATTGAGACCCAGTACTTC	CASSRRTGIETQYF
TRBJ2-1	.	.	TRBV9	TGTGCCAGCAGCGCGACCGGAACCTACAATGAGCAGTTCTTC	CASSATGTYNEQFF
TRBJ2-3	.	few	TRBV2	TGTGCCAGCAGGAGGGGCTTACTCACTAGCACAGATACGCAGTATTTT	CASRRGLLTSTDTQYF
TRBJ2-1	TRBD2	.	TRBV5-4	TGTGCCAGCAGCCCCAGGACTAGACATGAGCAGTTCTTC	CASSPRTRHEQFF
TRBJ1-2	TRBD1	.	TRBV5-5	TGTGCCAGCAGCACAGGGGGAGACTATGGCTACACCTTC	CASSTGGDYGYTF
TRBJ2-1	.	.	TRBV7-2	TGTGCCAGCAGCTTAGATACGCTTCGCGATGAGCAGTTCTTC	CASSLDTLRDEQFF
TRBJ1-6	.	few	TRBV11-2	TGTGCCAGCAGCCCGGGACTTAGCTCCTATAATTCACCCCTCCACTTT	CASSPGLSSYNSPLHF
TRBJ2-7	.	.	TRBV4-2	TGTGCCAGCAGCCAAGAGGGGTCAGGACCCTACGAGCAGTACTTC	CASSQEGSGPYEQYF
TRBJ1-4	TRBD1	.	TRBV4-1	TGCGCCAGCAGCCAAGACCGCGGACAGGTCTATGAAAAACTGTTTTTT	CASSQDRGQVYEKLFF
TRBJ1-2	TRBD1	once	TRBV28	TGTGCCAGCAGTCTACCCTCAGGGGGCCGAGGCTACACCTTC	CASSLPSGGRGYTF
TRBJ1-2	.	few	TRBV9	TGTGCCAGCAGCGATGGATACGGTGGTAAGGATGGCTACACCTTC	CASSDGYGGKDGYTF
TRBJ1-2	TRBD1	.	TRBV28	TGTGCCAGCAGTTCTGGACAGGGGAACTATGGCTACACCTTC	CASSSGQGNYGYTF
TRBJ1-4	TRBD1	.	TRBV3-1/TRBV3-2	TGTGCCAGCAGCAGACAGGGGGCTTCTGAAAAACTGTTTTTT	CASSRQGASEKLFF
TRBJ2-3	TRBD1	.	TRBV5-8	TGTGCCAGCGAGCGGGGGACAGGGGGTTTAGATACGCAGTATTTT	CASERGTGGLDTQYF
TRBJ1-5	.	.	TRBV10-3	TGTGCCATCAGTGCGGACAGAGAAGGTCAGCCCCAGCATTTT	CAISADREGQPQHF
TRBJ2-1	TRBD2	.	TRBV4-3	TGCGCCAGCAGCCAAGCCCAAAGCGGGACCCAGTTCTTC	CASSQAQSGTQFF
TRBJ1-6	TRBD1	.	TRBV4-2	TGTGCCAGCAGCCAAGATATAGGGACAGGGCAATCACCCCTCCACTTT	CASSQDIGTGQSPLHF
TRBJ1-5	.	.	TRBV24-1	TGTGCCACCAGTGATAGCCTGGAGGGTCAGCATCGGGGTGGCAATCAGCCCCAGCATTTT	CATSDSLEGQHRGGNQPQHF
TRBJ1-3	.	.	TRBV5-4	TGTGCCAGCAGCCCAGGACAGCCCGGCTCCGGAAACACCATATATTTT	CASSPGQPGSGNTIYF
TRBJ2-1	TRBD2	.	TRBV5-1	TGCGCCAGCAGATACTTAGCGGGATCAGACAATGAGCAGTTCTTC	CASRYLAGSDNEQFF
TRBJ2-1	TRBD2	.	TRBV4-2	TGTGCCAGCAGCCCCAATGGCCCTAGCGGGGCCGATGAGCAGTTCTTC	CASSPNGPSGADEQFF
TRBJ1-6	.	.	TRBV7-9	TGTGCCAGCAGCTTTTCGAATTCACCCCTCCACTTT	CASSFSNSPLHF
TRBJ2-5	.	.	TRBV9	TGTGCCAGCAGCGTATCCGACCAAGAGACCCAGTACTTC	CASSVSDQETQYF
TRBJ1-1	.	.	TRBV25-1	TGTGCCAGCAGTGAATCGAGGTGGAACACTGAAGCTTTCTTT	CASSESRWNTEAFF
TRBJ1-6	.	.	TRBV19	TGTGCCAGTAGTATAGAAGGTGGCAGCGAACCAAGGAATTCACCCCTCCACTTT	CASSIEGGSEPRNSPLHF
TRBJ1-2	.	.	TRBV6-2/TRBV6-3	TGTGCCAGCAGTTGGGGCCGTAACGAGGGAATGGAATTC	CASSWGRNEGMEF
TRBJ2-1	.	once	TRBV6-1	TGTGCCAGCAGTGAAGGGGAAATGCATGAGCAGTTCTTC	CASSEGEMHEQFF
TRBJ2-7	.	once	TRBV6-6	TGTGCCAGCAGTTACGTCCTTTCTTCCTACGAGCAGTACTTC	CASSYVLSSYEQYF
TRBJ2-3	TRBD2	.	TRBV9	TGTGCCAGCAGCGGGGCTAGCGGGAGCACAGATACGCAGTATTTT	CASSGASGSTDTQYF
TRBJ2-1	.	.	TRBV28	TGTGCCAGCAGCCAATGGGGGAGCTCCTACAATGAGCAGTTCTTC	CASSQWGSSYNEQFF
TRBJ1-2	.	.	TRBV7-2	TGTGCCAGCAGCTTAGGGGGGAGGTCGTGGGGCTACACCTTC	CASSLGGRSWGYTF
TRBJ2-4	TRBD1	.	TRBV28	TGTGCCAGCAGTCCATACAGGGGTGAGGCCAAAAACATTCAGTACTTC	CASSPYRGEAKNIQYF
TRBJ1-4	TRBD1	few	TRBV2	TGTGCCAGCAGTTACAGGGGAACTAATGAAAAACTGTTTTTT	CASSYRGTNEKLFF
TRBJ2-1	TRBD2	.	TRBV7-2	TGTGCCAGCAGCTCCAGGAGGGTAGCGGGGTACAATGAGCAGTTCTTC	CASSSRRVAGYNEQFF
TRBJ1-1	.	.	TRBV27	TGTGCCAGCAGTTTAAGAGCGGACACTGAAGCTTTCTTT	CASSLRADTEAFF
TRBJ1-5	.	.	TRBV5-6	TGTGCCAGCAGCTTCGCGGGGAGAACTCAGCCCCAGCATTTT	CASSFAGRTQPQHF
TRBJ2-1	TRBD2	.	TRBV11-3	TGTGCCAGCAGCCCTTCTAGCGGGACCTACAATGAGCAGTTCTTC	CASSPSSGTYNEQFF
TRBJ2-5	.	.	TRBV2	TGTGCCAGCGGGGGGGCCCGGGAGACCCAGTACTTC	CASGGARETQYF